This entry lists 16 T cell receptor beta chains sequenced from one sample in a study of CD8+CD57+ T cells in acquired aplastic anemia. Patients sequenced had flow cytometry evidence of CD8+CD57+ cell expansion. TCR beta VDJ and CDR3 were profiled, and genomic DNA was the template. MiXCR, run by TCRdb on the reads, gives a single entry per CDR3 protein. Of 200,000 to 300,000 distinct CDR3 sequences listed, around 82% were seen once; the top ten hold 40% to 55%. The material sequenced was sorted CD4+, CD8+, or CD8+CD57+ T cells (not recorded which) from PBMCs. The source is a human donor with aplastic anemia.

Comment on this clonotype: Germline and junction disagree at one end, which may indicate a read error. The DNA of the CDR3 is TGTACCAGCAGCCAGGGGGGCGGAAAGGGTCAGGTTGAGCAGTTCTTC. It translates to CTSSQGGGKGQVEQFF. The V and J genes are TRBV9 and TRBJ2-1; a weak D match, TRBD1 (7 bases). The CDR3 is 16 amino acids. The V gene's germline CDR1 is SGDLS and CDR2 YYNGEE.

Note on this clonotype: Given the absence of the conserved phenylalanine or tryptophan at the CDR3 end, a read error is likely. No DNA is shown, since the ends of the CDR3 on it are uncertain; the CDR3 is the one TCRdb lists. The chain is built from TRBV7-3 and TRBJ1-2. Including both end residues, the CDR3 is 13 amino acids long. The germline CDR1 and CDR2 sequences are SGHTA and FQGTGA. This CDR3 is CASSQGLAGGYNY.

For this clonotype: Since no conserved phenylalanine or tryptophan closes the CDR3, a read error is the likely cause. It is unclear where the CDR3 begins or ends on the DNA, so no DNA is shown, and the CDR3 is as TCRdb lists it. The rearrangement uses TRBV7-9 and TRBJ2-1; the DNA was not used to check the table's D call, TRBD1. Termini included, the CDR3 measures 13 amino acids. CDR1 SEHNR and CDR2 FQNEAQ come from the germline V gene (reference sequence). This CDR3 is CAGQVARETQYFG.

The rearrangement links TRBV9 to TRBJ2-7; 7 positions agree with TRBD1. V shed 4 bases and J 3 bases; nucleotides not matched to a gene: 7. The CDR3 covers 14 residues. The germline V gene encodes CDR1 SGDLS and CDR2 YYNGEE. CDR3: CASSPEGDSYEQYF. In DNA, the CDR3 is TGTGCCAGCAGCCCCGAGGGGGACAGCTACGAGCAGTACTTC.

This clonotype was seen a single time. Because the CDR3's place on the DNA is in doubt, the DNA is left out and the CDR3 is given as listed by TCRdb. The chain carries TRBV7-9 and TRBJ2-5; the table's D gene call, TRBD2, was not cross checked with the DNA. The CDR3 is made up of 14 amino acids, end residues included. Germline CDR1 is SEHNR and CDR2 is FQNEAQ (reference sequence). The CDR3 loop is CAAQRARETQYFYF.

A remark on this clonotype: The limits of the CDR3 on the DNA are not certain, so only TCRdb's listed CDR3 is given. The chain employs TRBV7-3 and TRBJ2-1; the table gives TRBD2 as D, unverified against the DNA. The CDR3 extends over 15 residues, inclusive of both ends. CDR1 is SGHTA and CDR2 is FQGTGA in the germline V gene. The CDR3 loop reads CASSLWANGTTLSFF.

The DNA for the CDR3 is TGTGCCACCAGTGACTCCCGGGCCCCCCCTTACGAGCAGTACTTC. It translates to CATSDSRAPPYEQYF. The chain has TRBV24-1 and TRBJ2-7, with no clear D. The CDR3 covers 15 residues. V was cut by 4 bases and J by 4 bases, with 16 bases left in between. Germline V gene data show CDR1 as KGHDR and CDR2 as SFDVKD.

As to this clonotype: The CDR3 does not close with the conserved phenylalanine or tryptophan, likely indicating a read error. The chain employs TRBV7-2 and TRBJ2-5, with D tentatively TRBD1 (5 bases). The CDR3 extends over 12 amino acids. Deletions cut 11 bases from V and 5 bases from J, with 15 bases between. Germline V gives CDR1 SGHTA, CDR2 FQGNSA. CDR3 coding DNA: TGTGCCGGACAAGGGGCGAGGGAGACCCAGTACCTC. This encodes CAGQGARETQYL.

V gene TRBV12-3 or TRBV12-4 combines with J gene TRBJ1-6; the D gene is possibly TRBD1 (5 bases). Trimming took 6 bases from V and 5 from J, leaving 11 bases between them. There are 14 residues in the CDR3. Here the CDR3 DNA reads TGTGCCAGCAGCCAAACAGGAGATAATTCACCCCTCCACTTT. It yields the protein CASSQTGDNSPLHF.

Note on this clonotype: At one of its ends the junction is not consistent with the germline gene, which may arise from a read error. This chain joins TRBV7-8 and TRBJ1-2; D call uncertain. CDR3 size: 13 residues. Germline lookup yields CDR1 SGHVS and CDR2 FQNEAQ. The DNA for the CDR3 is TGCGCCAGCAGCCAAGGCCTTGCAGGTGGCGATGCCTTT. It translates to CASSQGLAGGDAF.

The rearrangement links TRBV6-5 to TRBJ2-7; possible D gene TRBD2, 6 bases. Germline V lookup: CDR1 MNHEY, CDR2 SVGAGI. V was clipped by 1 base and J by 5 bases, with 12 bases between them. The CDR3 runs 14 residues. CDR3 coding DNA: TGTGCCAGCAGTTACTATGGCGGGGAGGACGAGCAGTACTTC. This codes for CASSYYGGEDEQYF.

Turning to this clonotype: One end of the junction does not line up with germline, which may come from a read error. The chain combines TRBV7-9 with TRBJ2-5; D might be TRBD1 (5 bases). The CDR3 sequence is 12 residues long. Germline V gene lookup returns CDR1 SEHNR and CDR2 FQNEAQ (reference sequence). The CDR3 sequence: CASSAVAETDDF. Written as DNA, the CDR3 is TGTGCCAGCAGCGCAGTAGCAGAGACAGACGACTTC.

Notes on this clonotype: The junction differs from germline at one of its ends, possibly a read error. In DNA, the CDR3 is TGTGCCACCAGTCTTGGACTAGGGGGCGATAAGCAGTATTTT. Protein: CATSLGLGGDKQYF. The chain joins TRBV24-1 to TRBJ2-3; D assignment may be TRBD1 or TRBD2 (7 bases each). Germline CDR1 and CDR2: KGHDR and SFDVKD. This CDR3 is built from 14 residues.

The chain recombines TRBV11-2 with TRBJ1-6; the D gene is possibly TRBD1 (5 bases). Germline V CDR1 and CDR2: SGHAT, FQNNGV. V was shortened by 0 bases and J by 0 bases, with 12 bases between the two germline ends. This CDR3 contains 18 residues. The CDR3 is CASSLEGLASSYNSPLHF. The DNA for the CDR3 is TGTGCCAGCAGCTTAGAGGGGCTGGCGAGCTCCTATAATTCACCCCTCCACTTT.

The chain has TRBV10-3 and TRBJ1-2, with 10 bases that match TRBD1. CDR1 ENHRY and CDR2 SYGVKD come from the germline V gene. The CDR3 sequence is 15 residues long. With V trimmed by 7 bases and J by 2 bases, 7 bases remained unmatched. Written as DNA, the CDR3 is TGTGCCATCACCCAAGGGGGACAGGGGAACTATGGCTACACCTTC. It encodes CAITQGGQGNYGYTF.

This clonotype was counted a few times. In DNA, the CDR3 is TGTGCCACCAGCATTAGTACAGGGGATAATTCACCCCTCCACTTT. It specifies CATSISTGDNSPLHF. The chain couples TRBV15 to TRBJ1-6; 7 bases align to TRBD1. V shed 4 bases, J shed 5 bases, and the junction held 5 bases outside the gene matches. The V gene's germline CDR1 is LNHNV and CDR2 YYDKDF (reference sequence). The CDR3 sequence is 15 residues long.